This entry lists 14 T cell receptor beta chains sequenced from one sample in a study of T cell responses to AZD1222 COVID-19 vaccine (TCRdb year 2021). In the paper's terms, the time point label means: baseline before first vaccination. The treatment or condition label, read with the paper, signifies: meningococcal conjugate vaccine given as trial control. The method was the immunoSEQ multiplex PCR assay. Not all clones reach the TCRdb copy of this immuneACCESS table, which keeps in-frame sequences only. Checked studies attribute under half of the gap to unresolved V genes and leave the rest unexplained. Within this sample are some 150,000 clones, with around nine tenths of them counted one time only. The ten largest account for approximately 3% of the sample. Sequences were derived from peripheral blood, sampled on day 0 of MenACWY control vaccination. Receptors were obtained from an adult in good health.

The chain links TRBV7-3 to TRBJ2-7, with 11 bases that match TRBD2. This CDR3 is built from 15 residues. CDR1 is SGHTA, CDR2 FQGTGA, per germline. The ends lost 5 bases at V and 3 bases at J; junction bases unmatched: 6. The CDR3 DNA sequence: TGTGCCAGCAGCCCTAGCGGGGGGCCAGGCTACGAGCAGTACTTC. Its translation is CASSPSGGPGYEQYF. Full variable domain (rest looked up from reference TRBV7-3 and TRBJ2-7): GAGVSQTPSNKVTEKGKYVELRCDPISGHTALYWYRQSLGQGPEFLIYFQGTGAADDSGLPNDRFFAVRPEGSVSTLKIQRTERGDSAVYLCASSPSGGPGYEQYFGPGTRLTVT.

The chain links TRBV7-8 to TRBJ2-1; 11 bases align to TRBD2. Trimming cost V 10 bases and J 7 bases; bases outside gene matches: 9. Germline V gene lookup returns CDR1 SGHVS and CDR2 FQNEAQ. CDR3 length: 14 amino acids. This CDR3 reads CATRRLAGLNEQFF. CDR3 DNA sequence: TGTGCCACGCGACGACTAGCGGGATTAAATGAGCAGTTCTTC.

The chain carries TRBV5-6 and TRBJ2-5; D may be TRBD1 (5 bases). The germline V gene has CDR1 SGHDT and CDR2 YYEEEE. V was clipped by 0 bases and J by 5 bases, with 14 bases between them. This CDR3 has 15 amino acids. CDR3 amino acids: CASSLGRDFRETQYF. CDR3 bases: TGTGCCAGCAGCTTGGGCAGGGATTTTCGGGAGACCCAGTACTTC.

The rearrangement uses TRBV28 and TRBJ2-2, with 8 nucleotides matching TRBD1. V gave up 6 bases and J gave up 6 bases; unmatched junction bases: 3. CDR1 MDHEN and CDR2 SYDVKM come from the germline V gene. This CDR3 has 13 residues. The CDR3 region has the DNA TGTGCCAGCAGGCAGGGGGCCGCCGGGGAGCTGTTTTTT. Translation gives CASRQGAAGELFF. Full variable domain (remainder filled in from reference TRBV28 and TRBJ2-2): DVKVTQSSRYLVKRTGEKVFLECVQDMDHENMFWYRQDPGLGLRLIYFSYDVKMKEKGDIPEGYSVSREKKERFSLILESASTNQTSMYLCASRQGAAGELFFGEGSRLTVL.

The CDR3 sequence is CASSDPGENGYEQYF. The CDR3 DNA reads TGTGCCAGCAGTGATCCTGGGGAGAACGGCTACGAGCAGTACTTC. The genes are TRBV2 and TRBJ2-7, with TRBD2 as a possible D gene (5 bases). Germline values: CDR1 SNHLY, CDR2 FYNNEI. This CDR3 has 15 amino acids. The V and J ends lost 3 bases and 3 bases respectively, with 15 bases between them.

This sequence joins TRBV6-6 and TRBJ2-3, with D maybe TRBD2 (6 bases). V shed 7 bases and J shed 2 bases, with 10 bases lying between them. The CDR3 runs to 13 residues. The germline CDR1 and CDR2 sequences are MNHNY and SVGAGI (reference sequence). The CDR3 DNA reads TGTGCCAGCAAACGCGGGGACACAGATACGCAGTATTTT. Translation gives CASKRGDTDTQYF.

This rearrangement joins TRBV18 to TRBJ1-2; D call uncertain. This CDR3 region has 14 residues. V lost 6 bases and J lost 7, with 18 bases in between. Germline lookup yields CDR1 KGHSH and CDR2 LQKENI. As DNA, the CDR3 is TGTGCCAGCTCGTGGACGGAGGTGAAGGGTGGCTACACCTTC. This translates into CASSWTEVKGGYTF.

This rearrangement joins TRBV4-1 to TRBJ2-5, with D tentatively TRBD1 (5 bases). This CDR3 is 15 amino acids long. CDR1 and CDR2 (germline): MGHRA, YSYEKL. The V and J ends lost 1 base and 1 base respectively, with 10 bases between them. CDR3 DNA: TGCGCCAGCAGCCAAGTGGGAACAGGCCAAGAGACCCAGTACTTC. Translation gives CASSQVGTGQETQYF.

The rearrangement joins TRBV7-9 to TRBJ1-4; TRBD1 might be the D (5 bases). The germline V gene encodes CDR1 SEHNR and CDR2 FQNEAQ (reference sequence). The germline V and J ends were trimmed by 8 bases and 3 bases, with 13 bases remaining between them. This CDR3 is built from 14 residues. The CDR3 DNA reads TGTGCCAGCGGCCCAGGGTCAGCTAATGAAAAACTGTTTTTT. Its translation: CASGPGSANEKLFF.

The chain combines TRBV27 with TRBJ2-1; 8 nucleotides align to TRBD2. This CDR3 has 15 residues. V dropped 1 base and J dropped 11; count of bases not matched to a gene: 10. Per germline, CDR1 MNHEY and CDR2 SMNVEV (reference sequence). The CDR3 reads CASSLYSREGLKQFF. In DNA form, the CDR3 reads TGTGCCAGCAGTTTATATAGTCGGGAGGGTCTAAAGCAGTTCTTC.

This clone is a singleton in its sample. The chain carries TRBV7-9 and TRBJ1-1; tentatively, D is TRBD1 (6 bases). Germline assignment: CDR1 SEHNR and CDR2 FQNEAQ (reference sequence). Trimming cost V 4 bases and J 8 bases, with 8 bases left between them. The CDR3 is made up of 11 amino acids. The CDR3 DNA reads TGTGCCAGCAGCTCAGGGGTAGAAGCTTTCTTT. Amino acids: CASSSGVEAFF.

V usage is TRBV28 and J usage is TRBJ1-5; unclear D gene. Germline CDR1 reads MDHEN; CDR2 reads SYDVKM. The CDR3 consists of 14 residues. V gave up 3 bases and J gave up 3 bases, with 9 bases separating them. The CDR3 DNA reads as TGTGCCAGCAGTTTTCTCAGCTACAATCAGCCCCAGCATTTT. Its protein is CASSFLSYNQPQHF.

The gene calls are TRBV19 and TRBJ2-7; 7 bases are a match to TRBD2. CDR3 size: 14 residues. V trimming: 1 base; J trimming: 4 bases; junction bases outside the gene matches: 4. Germline CDR1 and CDR2: LNHDA and SQIVND (reference sequence). The DNA for the CDR3 is TGTGCCAGTAGTATAGTTGCGGGAGAGTACGAGCAGTACTTC. As protein: CASSIVAGEYEQYF.

The chain couples TRBV28 to TRBJ1-2; weak D call: TRBD1 (5 bases). Germline V gene lookup returns CDR1 MDHEN and CDR2 SYDVKM. There are 12 residues in the CDR3. V was trimmed by 11 bases and J by 2 bases, leaving 12 bases between them. The CDR3 region is CAVYGTNYGYTF. The CDR3 nucleotides are TGTGCCGTCTACGGGACGAACTATGGCTACACCTTC.